One sample yielded the 12 T cell receptor beta chains listed below, sequenced in a study of cytomegalovirus exposure and HLA in healthy donors. This PCR relied on a set of 60 Vbeta primers and 13 Jbeta primers. The assay was immunoSEQ multiplex PCR, and TCRdb's table has in-frame clones only and misses some. The profile shows 130,000 or so clones, roughly 9.6% of them singletons. Sequencing used PBMCs. These receptors originate from a woman between 40 and 55 years old in good health and CMV-seropositive.

CDR3 sequence reads: CASSVVSGADTQYF. The DNA of the CDR3 is TGTGCCAGCAGCGTAGTATCCGGGGCAGATACGCAGTATTTT. The chain is built from TRBV9 and TRBJ2-3; possibly TRBD2 for D (5 bases). CDR1 and CDR2 (germline): SGDLS, YYNGEE. With 0 bases removed from V and 4 bases from J, the gap between germline ends came to 9 bases. The CDR3 is 14 amino acids.

This rearrangement joins TRBV5-1 to TRBJ2-2; 7 bases match TRBD1. V gave up 4 bases and J gave up 3 bases; unmatched junction bases: 3. Germline CDR1 reads SGHRS; CDR2 reads YFSETQ. The length of the CDR3 is 14 residues. CDR3 coding DNA: TGCGCCAGCAGCGTCCAGGGGGACACCGGGGAGCTGTTTTTT. It codes for CASSVQGDTGELFF.

The chain combines TRBV5-4 with TRBJ2-7; a weak D match, TRBD2 (6 bases). The CDR3 runs to 15 residues. Germline CDR1 and CDR2: SGHNT and YYREEE (reference sequence). V lost 4 bases to trimming and J lost 4 bases, with 18 bases between them. The CDR3 DNA sequence: TGTGCCAGCAGCCGAGGAGGGGCGCCGGAGTACGAGCAGTACTTC. It is translated as CASSRGGAPEYEQYF.

This clone was counted between two and nine times. V usage is TRBV19 and J usage is TRBJ1-1; 9 positions agree with TRBD1. V lost 3 bases and J lost 8; bases outside the gene matches: 13. CDR1 and CDR2 from the germline V gene are LNHDA and SQIVND (reference sequence). There are 16 residues in the CDR3. Here the CDR3 reads CASSIGGGQGHKEAFF. CDR3 sequence (DNA): TGTGCCAGTAGTATTGGAGGGGGACAGGGTCATAAGGAAGCTTTCTTT. The full variable domain, in which reference TRBV19 and TRBJ1-1 provide the parts outside the CDR3, is DGGITQSPKYLFRKEGQNVTLSCEQNLNHDAMYWYRQDPGQGLRLIYYSQIVNDFQKGDIAEGYSVSREKKESFPLTVTSAQKNPTAFYLCASSIGGGQGHKEAFFGQGTRLTVV.

V and J are TRBV6-5 and TRBJ1-2, with no clear D. V was trimmed by 2 bases and J by 8 bases, leaving 12 bases between them. Germline CDR1 reads MNHEY; CDR2 reads SVGAGI. The CDR3 has 13 amino acids. CDR3 sequence: CASSYGPERGYTF. The CDR3 DNA reads as TGTGCCAGCAGTTACGGTCCAGAAAGAGGCTACACCTTC.

This rearrangement joins TRBV27 to TRBJ1-2; TRBD1 might be the D (6 bases). This CDR3 region has 15 residues. The V gene lost 7 bases and the J gene lost 4 bases, with 19 bases spanning the gap. Germline lookup yields CDR1 MNHEY and CDR2 SMNVEV (reference sequence). The chain's CDR3 is CASTYSKDSSYGYTF. CDR3 coding DNA: TGTGCCAGCACTTACAGCAAGGACAGCAGCTATGGCTACACCTTC.

The chain is built from TRBV9 and TRBJ2-1, with unresolved D. CDR3 size: 16 residues. Looked up from germline, CDR1 is SGDLS and CDR2 is YYNGEE. The V gene lost 0 bases and the J gene lost 3 bases, with 13 bases spanning the gap. The DNA of the CDR3 is TGTGCCAGCAGCGTAGCAGGCGACACCCGCTACAATGAGCAGTTCTTC. This translates into CASSVAGDTRYNEQFF.

This clone was detected a few times. V usage is TRBV28 and J usage is TRBJ2-7; 8 bases are a match to TRBD1. Germline CDR1 reads MDHEN; CDR2 reads SYDVKM. The V segment lost 5 bases and the J segment 6 bases; nucleotides outside the gene matches: 6. The CDR3 sequence is 13 residues long. The CDR3 region is CASSPDRVGEQYF. The CDR3 coding sequence is TGTGCCAGCAGTCCGGACAGGGTCGGCGAGCAGTACTTC.

The chain uses TRBV2 and TRBJ2-5; 8 bases are a match to TRBD2. V gave up 7 bases and J gave up 1 base; unmatched junction bases: 11. The CDR3 has 16 residues. Germline-derived CDR1 and CDR2 are SNHLY and FYNNEI. CDR3 sequence (DNA): TGTGCCAGCACGGCCAACCCCGGGGGGGCCCAAGAGACCCAGTACTTC. Translating it yields CASTANPGGAQETQYF.

Comment on this clone: Lacking the conserved final phenylalanine or tryptophan, this CDR3 likely reflects a read error. The DNA is omitted, as the CDR3 cannot be located on it reliably, and the CDR3 follows TCRdb's listing. V usage is TRBV29-1 and J usage is TRBJ1-1; the table assigns TRBD1, which was not confirmed against the DNA. The germline gives CDR1 SQVTM, CDR2 ANQGSEA. The CDR3 is made up of 16 amino acids, end residues included. The chain's CDR3 is CRVWGGGTGANTEALV.

The table lists this clone with a few counts. V and J are TRBV11-2 and TRBJ2-7, with a tentative D call TRBD1 (5 bases). The germline gives CDR1 SGHAT, CDR2 FQNNGV. This CDR3 region has 13 residues. V lost 5 bases to trimming and J lost 2 bases, with 10 bases between them. The CDR3 is CASSTGSTYEQYF. The DNA of the CDR3 is TGTGCCAGCAGCACAGGTTCAACCTACGAGCAGTACTTC.

This clone was counted a few times. The chain links TRBV30 to TRBJ1-4, with D possibly TRBD1 on 5 matching bases. V lost 7 bases and J lost 0, with 21 bases in between. This CDR3 is 17 amino acids long. In germline, CDR1 is GTSNPN, CDR2 SVGIG (reference sequence). The CDR3 region has the DNA TGTGCCTCCTACCGGGGTGGGGGGTCGGCAACTAATGAAAAACTGTTTTTT. As protein: CASYRGGGSATNEKLFF.